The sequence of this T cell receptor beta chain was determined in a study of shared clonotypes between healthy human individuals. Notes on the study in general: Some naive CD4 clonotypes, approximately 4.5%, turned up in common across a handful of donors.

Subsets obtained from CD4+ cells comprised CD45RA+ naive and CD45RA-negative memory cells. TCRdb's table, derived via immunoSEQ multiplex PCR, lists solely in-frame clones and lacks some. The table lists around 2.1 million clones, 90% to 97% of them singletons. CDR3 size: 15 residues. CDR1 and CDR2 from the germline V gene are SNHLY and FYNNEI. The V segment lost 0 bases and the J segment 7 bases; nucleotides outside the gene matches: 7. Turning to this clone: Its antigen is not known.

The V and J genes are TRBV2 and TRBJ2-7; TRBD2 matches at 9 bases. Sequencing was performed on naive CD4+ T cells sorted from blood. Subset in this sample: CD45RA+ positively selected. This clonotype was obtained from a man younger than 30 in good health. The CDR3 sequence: CASSEALAGTGEQYF. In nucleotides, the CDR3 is TGTGCCAGCAGTGAAGCTCTAGCGGGGACGGGTGAGCAGTACTTC.